A single sample is the source of the 20 T cell receptor beta chains below, sequenced in a study of identical twins (dated by TCRdb to 2016 to 2017). Receptor amplification or capture employed 5' RACE. TCRdb shows the sequencer as Illumina HiSeq 2000. TCRdb redid the processing of the public reads, applying fastp at Q25 and MiXCR, and retained in-frame beta chains. Entries that share a CDR3 protein sequence are merged under the most common genes and DNA. This sample has roughly 240,000 distinct CDR3 sequences in its table, and approximately 7.9% of those were observed once. The top ten clones comprise about 5.6% of the sample. The data also belong to a second study, concerning yellow fever vaccine responses in identical twins.

Sequences were obtained from CD8+ T cells sorted from blood. These receptor sequences come from a woman aged 18-30 years in good health.

In its sample, this clonotype was seen many times. V and J are TRBV12-3 or TRBV12-4 and TRBJ1-2; D possibly corresponds to TRBD1 (6 bases). This CDR3 has 13 residues. V was pared by 5 bases and J by 4 bases, with 11 bases between. DNA of the CDR3: TGTGCCAGCAGTCTGGGACAATCCTATGGCTACACCTTC. Amino acid sequence: CASSLGQSYGYTF.

The rearrangement joins TRBV12-3 or TRBV12-4 to TRBJ1-1, with TRBD1 matching over 9 bases. The CDR3 runs 14 residues. V shed 5 bases and J 7 bases; nucleotides not matched to a gene: 8. The CDR3 bases are TGTGCCAGCAGTGCTACAGGGGGCGGTTTTGAAGCTTTCTTT. Its translation is CASSATGGGFEAFF.

The chain joins TRBV12-3 or TRBV12-4 to TRBJ1-6; no clear D. The V end lost 2 bases, the J end lost 7 bases, and 12 bases lay between the germline ends. This CDR3 is 15 amino acids long. Here the CDR3 DNA reads TGTGCCAGCAGTTTATTTCAGAACCCAAATTCACCCCTCCACTTT. Its translation is CASSLFQNPNSPLHF.

V is TRBV2 and J is TRBJ2-3, with TRBD1 matching over 9 bases. V lost 10 bases, J lost 0 bases, and 20 bases stayed unmatched. The CDR3 is made up of 19 amino acids. Looked up from germline, CDR1 is SNHLY and CDR2 is FYNNEI. CDR3 DNA: TGTGCCATCTGTCTGGACAGGGGCGACATGGTGCCTAGCACAGATACGCAGTATTTT. It encodes CAICLDRGDMVPSTDTQYF.

This clonotype has more than one count but fewer than ten. The chain has TRBV4-1 and TRBJ2-1; D unresolved. CDR3 size: 14 residues. Germline CDR1 is MGHRA and CDR2 is YSYEKL. V lost 3 bases to trimming and J lost 5 bases, with 11 bases between them. CDR3 coding DNA: TGCGCCAGCAGCCAGACCGCCGAAGACAATGAGCAGTTCTTC. Its protein product is CASSQTAEDNEQFF.

This clonotype was counted a few times. The genes are TRBV19 and TRBJ1-1; D is possibly TRBD1 (5 bases). V was pared by 9 bases and J by 0 bases, with 17 bases between. The CDR3 is 15 amino acids. Germline CDR1 reads LNHDA; CDR2 reads SQIVND (reference sequence). The CDR3 here is CASASWGEMNTEAFF. The CDR3 DNA follows: TGTGCCAGCGCAAGCTGGGGGGAGATGAACACTGAAGCTTTCTTT. Drawing the rest from reference TRBV19 and TRBJ1-1, the complete variable domain is DGGITQSPKYLFRKEGQNVTLSCEQNLNHDAMYWYRQDPGQGLRLIYYSQIVNDFQKGDIAEGYSVSREKKESFPLTVTSAQKNPTAFYLCASASWGEMNTEAFFGQGTRLTVV.

This clonotype was recorded many times. The rearrangement links TRBV12-3 or TRBV12-4 to TRBJ2-1; 8 bases are shared with TRBD2. The ends lost 10 bases at V and 1 base at J; junction bases unmatched: 6. The CDR3 totals 14 residues. As DNA, the CDR3 is TGTGCCACCTCACCGGGGGGGTCCTACAATGAGCAGTTCTTC. It codes for CATSPGGSYNEQFF.

This clonotype occurred once. The V gene is TRBV3-1, the J gene TRBJ2-2, with 7 bases fitting TRBD1. In germline, CDR1 is LGHDT, CDR2 YNNKEL (reference sequence). J lost 3 bases, V lost 11 bases, and 21 bases had no gene match. CDR3 length: 18 amino acids. CDR3 protein: CAFCPFDRAIGDTGELFF. The DNA of the CDR3 is TGTGCCTTCTGTCCCTTCGACAGGGCCATAGGGGACACCGGGGAGCTGTTTTTT.

This clonotype came up a few times. The chain is built from TRBV4-1 and TRBJ2-7; TRBD1 matches at 7 bases. This CDR3 has 16 amino acids. J gave up 3 bases and V 0 bases, and 8 bases lay outside the gene matches. Germline lookup yields CDR1 MGHRA and CDR2 YSYEKL. The CDR3 is CASSQDQEGAYYEQYV. In DNA form, the CDR3 reads TGCGCCAGCAGCCAAGATCAAGAGGGGGCATACTACGAGCAGTACGTC.

This clonotype was recorded many times. This chain connects TRBV7-8 to TRBJ2-1; 7 nucleotides agree with TRBD2. Germline values: CDR1 SGHVS, CDR2 FQNEAQ. The CDR3 contains 16 residues. With V trimmed by 2 bases and J by 3 bases, 7 bases remained unmatched. CDR3 bases: TGTGCCAGCAGCTTATCGAGGGGCGGGGGCTACAATGAGCAGTTCTTC. It codes for CASSLSRGGGYNEQFF.

V and J are TRBV10-1 and TRBJ2-1; 11 bases are shared with TRBD1. The CDR3 contains 18 residues. Looked up from germline, CDR1 is WNHNN and CDR2 is SYGVQD (reference sequence). The J segment lost 4 bases and the V segment lost 0 bases, leaving 8 bases of the junction unmatched. CDR3 sequence reads: CASSESGTGGFAYNEQFF. The CDR3 DNA follows: TGCGCCAGCAGTGAGTCGGGGACAGGGGGTTTTGCGTACAATGAGCAGTTCTTC.

This clonotype turned up a few times. CDR3 amino acids: CASSEGATPYNEQFF. The DNA of the CDR3 is TGTGCCAGCAGTGAAGGAGCGACACCTTACAATGAGCAGTTCTTC. The rearrangement links TRBV2 to TRBJ2-1; no definite D call. This CDR3 contains 15 residues. The V end lost 1 base, the J end lost 4 bases, and 11 bases lay between the germline ends. The V gene's germline CDR1 is SNHLY and CDR2 FYNNEI.

The V call is TRBV4-1, the J call TRBJ2-1, with 12 bases identical to TRBD2. The CDR3 sequence is 15 residues long. The V segment lost 1 base and the J segment 6 bases; nucleotides outside the gene matches: 1. Looked up from germline, CDR1 is MGHRA and CDR2 is YSYEKL. The CDR3, as DNA: TGCGCCAGCAGCCAAGGACTAGCGGGAGCCAATGAGCAGTTCTTC. Protein: CASSQGLAGANEQFF.

This clonotype was seen at least ten times. This chain connects TRBV6-2 or TRBV6-3 to TRBJ2-2, with 9 bases lining up with TRBD2. V shed 6 bases and J 1 base; nucleotides not matched to a gene: 15. The CDR3 totals 19 residues. Per germline, CDR1 MNHEY and CDR2 SVGEGT. The CDR3 DNA sequence: TGTGCCAGCAGCAAGGGGGTGCTGCGGGGGGGAAGGAACACCGGGGAGCTGTTTTTT. Residues: CASSKGVLRGGRNTGELFF.

The rearrangement links TRBV28 to TRBJ2-1; weak D call: TRBD2 (7 bases). Germline CDR1 reads MDHEN; CDR2 reads SYDVKM. Trimming stripped 10 bases from V and 4 bases from J, with 17 bases between. CDR3 size: 14 residues. The CDR3 reads CATKPGGPYNEQFF. In DNA form, the CDR3 reads TGTGCCACCAAGCCGGGGGGCCCATACAATGAGCAGTTCTTC.

The chain recombines TRBV29-1 with TRBJ2-1; 9 bases match TRBD2. With 6 bases clipped from V and 3 bases from J, the junction kept 3 bases outside the gene matches. Germline-derived CDR1 and CDR2 are SQVTM and ANQGSEA. The CDR3 is 13 amino acids. The CDR3 DNA reads as TGCAGCGTATATAGCGGGAGCTACAATGAGCAGTTCTTC. This gives the protein CSVYSGSYNEQFF.

This clonotype was counted many times. The chain joins TRBV5-5 to TRBJ1-1; 7 nucleotides agree with TRBD1. Germline V gene sequence: CDR1 SGHKS, CDR2 YYEKEE (reference sequence). J lost 1 base, V lost 4 bases, and 7 bases had no gene match. The CDR3 totals 15 residues. Here the CDR3 reads CASSRRQGGNTEAFF. The CDR3 DNA follows: TGTGCCAGCAGCAGGAGACAGGGCGGGAACACTGAAGCTTTCTTT.

This clonotype was recorded many times. This chain joins TRBV28 and TRBJ2-7; 11 nucleotides line up with TRBD1. Germline V gene data show CDR1 as MDHEN and CDR2 as SYDVKM. V gave up 6 bases and J gave up 5 bases; unmatched junction bases: 9. This CDR3 has 15 amino acids. CDR3 sequence reads: CASSTRTGGFHEQYV. CDR3 coding DNA: TGTGCCAGCAGCACCAGGACAGGGGGCTTCCACGAGCAGTACGTC.

The chain links TRBV25-1 to TRBJ2-3; TRBD2 might be the D (5 bases). Germline V gives CDR1 MGHDK, CDR2 SYGVNS. The V end was cut by 1 base, the J end by 2 bases, with 10 bases between. This CDR3 is built from 15 residues. CDR3 sequence (DNA): TGTGCCAGCAGTGAATTGGGAGAGCTCACAGATACGCAGTATTTT. This codes for CASSELGELTDTQYF.

As concerns this clonotype: It may be a read error: a sequence one base away is much more abundant. The chain combines TRBV12-3 or TRBV12-4 with TRBJ2-1; 11 bases fit TRBD1. CDR3 length: 15 amino acids. The CDR3 DNA reads TGTGCCAGAAGTTTAGGACAGGGGGCCAGCAATGAGCAGTTCTTC. Its translation: CARSLGQGASNEQFF.